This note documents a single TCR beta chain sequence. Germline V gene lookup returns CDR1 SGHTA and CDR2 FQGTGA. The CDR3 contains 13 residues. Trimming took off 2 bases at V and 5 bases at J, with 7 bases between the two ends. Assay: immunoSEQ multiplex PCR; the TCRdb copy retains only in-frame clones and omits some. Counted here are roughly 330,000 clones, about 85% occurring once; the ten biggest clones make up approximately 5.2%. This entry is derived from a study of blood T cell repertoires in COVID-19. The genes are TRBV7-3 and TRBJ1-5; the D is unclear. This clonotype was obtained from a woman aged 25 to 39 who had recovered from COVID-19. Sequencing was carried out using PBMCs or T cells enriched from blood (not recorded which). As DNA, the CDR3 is TGTGCCAGCAGCTTAGGACTCCATCAGCCCCAGCATTTT. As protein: CASSLGLHQPQHF.